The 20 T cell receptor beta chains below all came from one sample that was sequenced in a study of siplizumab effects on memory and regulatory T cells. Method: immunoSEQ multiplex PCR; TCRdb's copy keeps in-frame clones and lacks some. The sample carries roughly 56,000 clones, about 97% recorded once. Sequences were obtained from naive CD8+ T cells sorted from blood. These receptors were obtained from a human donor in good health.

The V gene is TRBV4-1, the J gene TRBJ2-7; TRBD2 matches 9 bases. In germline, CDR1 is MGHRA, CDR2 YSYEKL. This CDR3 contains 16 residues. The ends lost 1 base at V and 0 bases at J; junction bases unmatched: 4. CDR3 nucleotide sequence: TGCGCCAGCAGCCAAGGTCCGACTAGCGGCTCCTACGAGCAGTACTTC. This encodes CASSQGPTSGSYEQYF.

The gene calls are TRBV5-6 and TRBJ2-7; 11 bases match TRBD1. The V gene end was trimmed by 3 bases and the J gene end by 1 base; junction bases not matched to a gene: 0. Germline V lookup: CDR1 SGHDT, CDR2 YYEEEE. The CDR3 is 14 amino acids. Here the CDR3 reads CASSWDRGSYEQYF. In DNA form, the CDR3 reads TGTGCCAGCAGCTGGGACAGGGGGTCCTACGAGCAGTACTTC.

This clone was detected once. Written as DNA, the CDR3 is TGTGCCAGCAGCTTTGAGGAAGATACGCAGTATTTT. Its translation is CASSFEEDTQYF. The chain carries TRBV5-4 and TRBJ2-3; D gene uncertain. Germline-derived CDR1 and CDR2 are SGHNT and YYREEE (reference sequence). The V gene lost 2 bases and the J gene lost 5 bases, with 6 bases spanning the gap. This CDR3 has 12 amino acids. Combining the CDR3 with reference TRBV5-4 and TRBJ2-3 gives the whole variable domain ETGVTQSPTHLIKTRGQQVTLRCSSQSGHNTVSWYQQALGQGPQFIFQYYREEENGRGNFPPRFSGLQFPNYSSELNVNALELDDSALYLCASSFEEDTQYFGPGTRLTVL.

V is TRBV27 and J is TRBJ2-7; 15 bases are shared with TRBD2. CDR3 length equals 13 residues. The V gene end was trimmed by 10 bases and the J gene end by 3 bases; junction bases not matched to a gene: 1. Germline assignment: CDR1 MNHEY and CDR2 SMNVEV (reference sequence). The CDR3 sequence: CATGLAGGYEQYF. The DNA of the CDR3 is TGTGCCACGGGACTAGCGGGAGGCTACGAGCAGTACTTC.

CDR3 DNA sequence: TGTGCCAGCAGTTTAAAGAGACCACCCTACGAGCAGTACTTC. It is translated as CASSLKRPPYEQYF. The chain uses TRBV27 and TRBJ2-7; D gene ambiguous. Germline V gives CDR1 MNHEY, CDR2 SMNVEV (reference sequence). Trimming cost V 2 bases and J 2 bases, with 10 bases left between them. The CDR3 is 14 amino acids.

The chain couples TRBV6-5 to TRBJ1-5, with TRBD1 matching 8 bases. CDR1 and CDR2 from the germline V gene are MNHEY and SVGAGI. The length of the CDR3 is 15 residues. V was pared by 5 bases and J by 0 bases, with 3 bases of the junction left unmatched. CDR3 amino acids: CASSQTGGSNQPQHF. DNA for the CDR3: TGTGCCAGCAGTCAAACAGGGGGTAGCAATCAGCCCCAGCATTTT.

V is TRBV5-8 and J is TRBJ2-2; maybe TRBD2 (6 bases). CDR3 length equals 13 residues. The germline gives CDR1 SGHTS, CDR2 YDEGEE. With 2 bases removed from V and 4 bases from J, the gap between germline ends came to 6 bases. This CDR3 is CASSFGGTGELFF. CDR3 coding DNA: TGTGCCAGCAGCTTCGGGGGCACCGGGGAGCTGTTTTTT.

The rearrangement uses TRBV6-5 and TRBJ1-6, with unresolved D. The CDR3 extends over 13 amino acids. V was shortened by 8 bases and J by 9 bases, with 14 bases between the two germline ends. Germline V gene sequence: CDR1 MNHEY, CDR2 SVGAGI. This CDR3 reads CASSEGRGSPLHF. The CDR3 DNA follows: TGTGCCAGCTCAGAAGGGAGAGGTTCACCCCTCCACTTT.

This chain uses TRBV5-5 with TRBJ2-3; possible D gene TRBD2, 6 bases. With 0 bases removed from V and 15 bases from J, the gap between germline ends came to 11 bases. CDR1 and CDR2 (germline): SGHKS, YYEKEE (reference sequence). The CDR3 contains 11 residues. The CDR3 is CASSLGRDEYF. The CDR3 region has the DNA TGTGCCAGCAGCTTGGGGCGGGATGAATATTTT.

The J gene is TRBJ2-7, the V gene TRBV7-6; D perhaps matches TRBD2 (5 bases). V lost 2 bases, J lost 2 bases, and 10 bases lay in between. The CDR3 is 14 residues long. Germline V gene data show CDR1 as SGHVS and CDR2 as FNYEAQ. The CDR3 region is CASSLRSGTYEQYF. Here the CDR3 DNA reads TGTGCCAGCAGCTTAAGGTCGGGGACCTACGAGCAGTACTTC.

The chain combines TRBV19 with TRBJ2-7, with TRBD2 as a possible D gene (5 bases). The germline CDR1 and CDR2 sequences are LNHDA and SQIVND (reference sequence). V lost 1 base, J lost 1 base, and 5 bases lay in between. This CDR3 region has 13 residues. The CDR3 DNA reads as TGTGCCAGTAGTATAGGGACTTCCTACGAGCAGTACTTC. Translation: CASSIGTSYEQYF.

For the CDR3, the DNA is TGTGCCAGCAGCCAAGAAGGACTAGCGGGGGACACAGATACGCAGTATTTT. Its protein is CASSQEGLAGDTDTQYF. The chain has TRBV4-2 and TRBJ2-3, with TRBD2 matching 13 bases. The CDR3 has 17 residues. Germline V gives CDR1 LGHNA, CDR2 YNFKEQ. V lost 0 bases and J lost 2; bases outside the gene matches: 2.

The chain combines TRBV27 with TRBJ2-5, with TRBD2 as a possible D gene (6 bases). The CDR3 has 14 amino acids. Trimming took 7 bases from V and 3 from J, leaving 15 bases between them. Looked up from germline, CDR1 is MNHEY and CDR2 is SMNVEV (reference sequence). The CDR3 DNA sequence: TGTGCCAGCACCTCCTTCGGAGGGAAAGAGACCCAGTACTTC. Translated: CASTSFGGKETQYF.

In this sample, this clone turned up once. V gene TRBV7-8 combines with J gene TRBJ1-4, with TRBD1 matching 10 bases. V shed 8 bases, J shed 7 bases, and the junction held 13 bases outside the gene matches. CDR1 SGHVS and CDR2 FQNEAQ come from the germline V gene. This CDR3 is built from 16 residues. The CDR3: CASGPGQGFGGEKLFF. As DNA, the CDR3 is TGTGCCAGCGGCCCGGGACAGGGGTTCGGTGGTGAAAAACTGTTTTTT. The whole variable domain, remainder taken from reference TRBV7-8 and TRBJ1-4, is GAGVSQSPRYKVAKRGQDVALRCDPISGHVSLFWYQQALGQGPEFLTYFQNEAQLDKSGLPSDRFFAERPEGSVSTLKIQRTQQEDSAVYLCASGPGQGFGGEKLFFGSGTQLSVL.

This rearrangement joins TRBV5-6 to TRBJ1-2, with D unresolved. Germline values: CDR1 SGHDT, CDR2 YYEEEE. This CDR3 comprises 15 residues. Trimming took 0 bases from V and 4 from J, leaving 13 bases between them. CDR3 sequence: CASSLAGEGVYGYTF. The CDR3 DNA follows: TGTGCCAGCAGCTTGGCCGGAGAGGGAGTCTATGGCTACACCTTC.

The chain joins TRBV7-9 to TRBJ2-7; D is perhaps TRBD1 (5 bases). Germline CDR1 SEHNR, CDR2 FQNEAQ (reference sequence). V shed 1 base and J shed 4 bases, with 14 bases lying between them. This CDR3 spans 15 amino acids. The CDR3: CASSLGGHERYEQYF. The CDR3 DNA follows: TGTGCCAGCAGCTTAGGGGGCCATGAAAGGTACGAGCAGTACTTC.

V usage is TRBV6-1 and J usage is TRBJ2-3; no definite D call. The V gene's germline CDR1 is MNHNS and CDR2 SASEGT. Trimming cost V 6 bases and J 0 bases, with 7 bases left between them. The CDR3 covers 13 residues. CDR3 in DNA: TGTGCCAGCAGCGTCAGGAGCACAGATACGCAGTATTTT. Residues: CASSVRSTDTQYF.

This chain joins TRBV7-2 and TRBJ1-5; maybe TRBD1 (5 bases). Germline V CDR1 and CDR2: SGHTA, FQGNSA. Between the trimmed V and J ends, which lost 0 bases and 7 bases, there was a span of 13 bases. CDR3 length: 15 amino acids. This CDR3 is CASSLAGGGRQPQHF. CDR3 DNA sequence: TGTGCCAGCAGCTTAGCCGGGGGAGGGAGGCAGCCCCAGCATTTT. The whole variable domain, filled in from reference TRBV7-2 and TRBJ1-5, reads GAGVSQSPSNKVTEKGKDVELRCDPISGHTALYWYRQSLGQGLEFLIYFQGNSAPDKSGLPSDRFSAERTGGSVSTLTIQRTQQEDSAVYLCASSLAGGGRQPQHFGDGTRLSIL.

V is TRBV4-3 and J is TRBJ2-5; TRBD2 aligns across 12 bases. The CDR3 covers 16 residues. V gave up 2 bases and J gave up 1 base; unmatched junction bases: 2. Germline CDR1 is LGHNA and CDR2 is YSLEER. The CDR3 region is CASSQTSGRIQETQYF. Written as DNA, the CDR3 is TGCGCCAGCAGCCAAACTAGCGGGAGGATCCAAGAGACCCAGTACTTC.

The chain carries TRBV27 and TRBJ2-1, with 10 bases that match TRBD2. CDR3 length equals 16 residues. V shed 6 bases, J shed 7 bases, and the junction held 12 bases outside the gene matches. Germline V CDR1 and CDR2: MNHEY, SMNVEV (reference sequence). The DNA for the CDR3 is TGTGCCAGCAGCCTATCAGTAGCGGGAGGTTTTAATGAGCAGTTCTTC. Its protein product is CASSLSVAGGFNEQFF.